This TCR beta chain was recovered during a study of OX40 agonist ivuxolimab in advanced cancers. Study-level results: Circulating CD4+ and CD8+ T cells showed clonal expansion by week 6 at 0.1 to 3.0 mg/kg.

CDR1 is MNHEY and CDR2 is SMNVEV in the germline V gene (reference sequence). V was shortened by 6 bases and J by 7 bases, with 21 bases between the two germline ends. The CDR3 totals 15 residues. Regarding this clone: Its antigen is unidentified.

Patients had blood sampled at baseline and again on cycle 4 day 1 and cycle 7 day 1. Measured with immunoSEQ multiplex PCR; TCRdb has only the in-frame clones, and not every one. In the table there are about 80,000 clones, 90% to 95% of which are singletons. The chain carries TRBV27 and TRBJ1-2, with D tentatively TRBD1 (6 bases). The sequence came from an adult with an advanced solid tumor such as melanoma, head and neck, liver or kidney cancer. Source: CD4+ or CD8+ T cells sorted from blood, taken in a trial of the OX40 agonist ivuxolimab. The CDR3 DNA reads TGTGCCAGCAGGACTGGGACACTCCAAACGGCTGGCTACACCTTC. It specifies CASRTGTLQTAGYTF.